Listed below are T cell receptor beta chains from one sample, sequenced in a study of Ad26.COV2.S vaccination and SARS-CoV-2 variants. TCRdb's copy holds only in-frame clones and misses some; the assay was immunoSEQ multiplex PCR. Here the sample spans around 370,000 clones, roughly 84% being singletons. The sample here was peripheral blood, taken in a trial of Ad26.COV2.S vaccine versus placebo. The receptors stem from a person between 18 and 65 years old who received the Ad26.COV2.S COVID-19 vaccine or a placebo. Each CDR3 is given with its conserved first and last residue. The D gene is left open where the match is weak. Clone size is not always given. Where it is, it says once, few, many or a class for expanded clones.

once | TRBJ2-1 | TRBV6-6 | TRBD1 | TGTGCCAGCAGTACCGACAGGGACGTGCAGTTCTTC | CASSTDRDVQFF
few | TRBJ2-3 | TRBV18 | TRBD2 | TGTGCCAGCTACAGGACTAGCGGGAGTCCCACAGATACGCAGTATTTT | CASYRTSGSPTDTQYF
. | TRBJ2-7 | TRBV15 | . | TGTGCCACCAGCAGAGATTCGCGGGGAACCTACGAGCAGTACTTC | CATSRDSRGTYEQYF
. | TRBJ1-1 | TRBV5-5 | . | TGTGCCAGCAGCTGGGCAGGACCTGGGGACACTGAAGCTTTCTTT | CASSWAGPGDTEAFF
. | TRBJ2-2 | TRBV15 | . | TGTGCCACCAGCACGAGGACAGTGAACACCGGGGAGCTGTTTTTT | CATSTRTVNTGELFF
. | TRBJ1-1 | TRBV5-3 | TRBD1 | TGTGCCAGAAGCTTCGGGTTGCCAGGGGGAGTGACTGAAGCTTTCTTT | CARSFGLPGGVTEAFF
few | TRBJ2-1 | TRBV7-2 | TRBD2 | TGTGCCAGCAGCTTAGCGACTAGCGGGAGGACGCAGTTCTTC | CASSLATSGRTQFF
. | TRBJ2-1 | TRBV30 | . | TGTGCCACCTCGAGGGAGCCCCGGGGCGATGAGCAGTTCTTC | CATSREPRGDEQFF
once | TRBJ2-7 | TRBV5-1 | . | TGCGCCAGCAGCCTCGGGTCCGATACCTACGAGCAGTACTTC | CASSLGSDTYEQYF
. | TRBJ2-1 | TRBV27 | TRBD2 | TGTGCCAGCAGTTTAAGGAGCGGGAGTAACAATGAGCAGTTCTTC | CASSLRSGSNNEQFF
. | TRBJ2-3 | TRBV21-1 | . | TGTGCCAGCAGCAAAGCTTGGCCAGGGAGCACAGATACGCAGTATTTT | CASSKAWPGSTDTQYF
. | TRBJ1-1 | TRBV19 | . | TGTGCCAGTAGTATGGCCGGGGTTCGGAGGGGTTCCTTT | CASSMAGVRRGSF
. | TRBJ2-7 | TRBV14 | TRBD2 | TGTGCCAGCAGCCAAGCGTTTGGGACTAGCGGTTCCTACGAGCAGTACTTC | CASSQAFGTSGSYEQYF
. | TRBJ2-3 | TRBV7-2 | TRBD2 | TGTGCCAGCACCGCAGGTCTAGCGGGAGGGATTTACGGCACAGATACGCAGTATTTT | CASTAGLAGGIYGTDTQYF
. | TRBJ2-1 | TRBV27 | TRBD1 | TGTGCCAGCAGTTTATCCCCCGCGACAGGGATGAATGAGCAGTTCTTC | CASSLSPATGMNEQFF
. | TRBJ2-1 | TRBV5-1 | TRBD2 | TGCGCCAGCAGCTGGGGGGGACTAGCGGAATACAATGAGCAGTTCTTC | CASSWGGLAEYNEQFF
once | TRBJ2-3 | TRBV5-4 | TRBD2 | TGTGCCAGCAGCCCCGGGACTAGCGGGACCTATACGCAGTATTTT | CASSPGTSGTYTQYF
once | TRBJ1-4 | TRBV24-1 | TRBD1 | TGTGCCACCAGTGATTCAGGGGGGAATGAAAAACTGTTTTTT | CATSDSGGNEKLFF
. | TRBJ2-2 | TRBV7-9 | . | TGTGCCAGCAGTCGGCTACAGGCCTCGAACACCGGGGAGCTGTTTTTT | CASSRLQASNTGELFF
. | TRBJ1-2 | TRBV28 | TRBD1 | TGTGCCAGCAGGACTTCCGGGACAGGGGCGCGGGGCTACACCTTC | CASRTSGTGARGYTF
. | TRBJ2-1 | TRBV19 | . | TGTGCCAGTAGTATAGCGGCAGGAAACTACAATGAGCAGTTCTTC | CASSIAAGNYNEQFF
. | TRBJ2-7 | TRBV7-9 | TRBD2 | TGTGCCAGCAGCTCCCCTGGGCTAGCGGACTACGAGCAGTACTTC | CASSSPGLADYEQYF
. | TRBJ2-2 | TRBV28 | . | TGTGCCAGCAGTTTAGGAGGATTGGCCGGGGAGCTGTTTTTT | CASSLGGLAGELFF
few | TRBJ2-7 | TRBV5-1 | . | TGCGCCAGCAGCTTGGAACAGGGAAGTACCTACGAGCAGTACTTC | CASSLEQGSTYEQYF
. | TRBJ1-5 | TRBV7-9 | . | TGTGCCAGCAGCGAAGGGGGTCAGCCCCAGCATTTT | CASSEGGQPQHF
. | TRBJ1-1 | TRBV5-1 | . | TGCGCCAGCAGCTTCGCGGTTGACACTGAAGCTTTCTTT | CASSFAVDTEAFF
. | TRBJ2-5 | TRBV5-1 | TRBD1 | TGCGCCAGCAGCAATATGTTAAACAGACAGGGGCCTGGGGAGACCCAGTACTTC | CASSNMLNRQGPGETQYF
. | TRBJ2-5 | TRBV9 | TRBD2 | TGTGCCAGCAGCGTACAAGCGGGGGGGTACCAAGAGACCCAGTACTTC | CASSVQAGGYQETQYF
. | TRBJ2-1 | TRBV7-2 | TRBD2 | TGTGCCAGCAAAGGCCTAGCGGGTTACAATGAGCAGTTCTTC | CASKGLAGYNEQFF
. | TRBJ1-2 | TRBV4-3 | TRBD1 | TGCGCCAGCAGCCCCGGGACAGGGAGAGGCTACACCTTC | CASSPGTGRGYTF
. | TRBJ1-1 | TRBV6-5 | TRBD1 | TGTGCCACCCTACAGGGGGCAGATGAAGCTTTCTTT | CATLQGADEAFF
. | TRBJ2-5 | TRBV6-2/TRBV6-3 | . | TGTGCCAGCAGTTACTCGGAGACCCAGTACTTC | CASSYSETQYF
. | TRBJ1-6 | TRBV6-5 | . | TGTGCCAGCGGGCTAGACGTATATAATTCACCCCTCCACTTT | CASGLDVYNSPLHF
. | TRBJ1-4 | TRBV7-9 | . | TGTGCCAGCATCTCGAAGTTGGGGGTACTGTTTTTT | CASISKLGVLFF
few | TRBJ2-7 | TRBV10-3 | TRBD1 | TGTGCCATCAGTGCATACAGGGGTCCCAACGAGCAGTACTTC | CAISAYRGPNEQYF
many | TRBJ1-3 | TRBV27 | . | TGTGCCAGCAGTTCCACAGGTCCCCACGTCGGAAACACCATATATTTT | CASSSTGPHVGNTIYF
. | TRBJ1-1 | TRBV20-1 | . | TGCAGCGGACGGGGAGGTGAAGCTTTCTTT | CSGRGGEAFF
. | TRBJ2-7 | TRBV2 | TRBD1 | TGTGCCAGCGCCCTACAGGGGGCGGCATACGAGCAGTACTTC | CASALQGAAYEQYF
. | TRBJ2-5 | TRBV29-1 | . | TGCAGCGTTGATCCCGGGCCACTACAAGAGACCCAGTACTTC | CSVDPGPLQETQYF
few | TRBJ2-1 | TRBV7-8 | . | TGTGCCAGCAGCTTAGTGGGATTAGCGGTAAGCTCCTACAATGAGCAGTTCTTC | CASSLVGLAVSSYNEQFF
. | TRBJ2-1 | TRBV24-1 | TRBD2 | TGTGCCACCAGTGACCCTCTCTCGGGGGGGAGGGGAGATGAGCAGTTCTTC | CATSDPLSGGRGDEQFF
. | TRBJ2-1 | TRBV21-1 | . | TGTGCCAGCAGCAAAGAACATTGGGGGATCAATGAGCAGTTCTTC | CASSKEHWGINEQFF
few | TRBJ2-3 | TRBV9 | TRBD1 | TGTGCCAGCAGCGTAGCACCGGCCCAGGGGGCTGATACGCAGTATTTT | CASSVAPAQGADTQYF
. | TRBJ1-6 | TRBV10-3 | TRBD1 | TGTGCCATCAGTGACGGACAGGGGCTCTATAATTCACCCCTCCACTTT | CAISDGQGLYNSPLHF
. | TRBJ2-7 | TRBV11-2 | . | TGTGCCAGCAGCTTAGGTCTAGATGTGTACGAGCAGTACTTC | CASSLGLDVYEQYF
. | TRBJ1-6 | TRBV14 | . | TGTGCCAGCAGCCTCTACAGGGATGGGTCACCCCTCCACTTT | CASSLYRDGSPLHF
. | TRBJ2-3 | TRBV9 | . | TGTGCCAGCAGCTCCCCTGGGGGGGCTACACCATATACGCAGTATTTT | CASSSPGGATPYTQYF
. | TRBJ2-5 | TRBV6-6 | . | TGTGCCAGCAGCCTGGATGGGGGGTTGGAGACCCAGTACTTC | CASSLDGGLETQYF
once | TRBJ2-6 | TRBV6-5 | . | TGTGCCAGCCGGCGCACCATCTCTGGGGCCAACGTCCTGACTTTC | CASRRTISGANVLTF
. | TRBJ2-2 | TRBV6-5 | . | TGTGCCAGCTTTCGGGGAGAGAACACCGGGGAGCTGTTTTTT | CASFRGENTGELFF
. | TRBJ1-6 | TRBV5-4 | TRBD1 | TGTGCCAGCAGCCACCGGGACAGGGACCTTTCACCCCTCCACTTT | CASSHRDRDLSPLHF